This T cell receptor beta chain was identified in a study of CD8 T cells in Susac syndrome. Germline V CDR1 and CDR2: SGHRS, YFSETQ. V lost 0 bases, J lost 4 bases, and 13 bases lay in between. The CDR3 totals 15 residues. The T cells that were sequenced for TCR beta were CD8+ and CD4+ cells from blood. Relapsing-remitting disease, either stable or active, was present in the multiple sclerosis controls, who were treatment-naive patients. TEMRA cells were FACS-enriched, and CD8+ and CD4+ T cells were isolated negatively. Reverse transcription of 0.5 to 1 ug RNA was performed with random hexamers. Amplification of TCR beta CDR3 across 54 Vbeta and 13 Jbeta was performed with immunoSEQ multiplex PCR. Using its own MiXCR run on the immunoSEQ multiplex PCR reads, TCRdb lists one record per CDR3 protein. This sample has some 190,000 distinct CDR3 sequences, with around 95% found just once.

Sequenced sample: CD4+ T cells from PBMCs. This TCR derives from a human donor with multiple sclerosis. V gene TRBV5-1 combines with J gene TRBJ2-5; no definite D call. The CDR3 protein is CASSLGLVGAETQYF. Written as DNA, the CDR3 is TGCGCCAGCAGCTTGGGCCTAGTTGGCGCAGAGACCCAGTACTTC.